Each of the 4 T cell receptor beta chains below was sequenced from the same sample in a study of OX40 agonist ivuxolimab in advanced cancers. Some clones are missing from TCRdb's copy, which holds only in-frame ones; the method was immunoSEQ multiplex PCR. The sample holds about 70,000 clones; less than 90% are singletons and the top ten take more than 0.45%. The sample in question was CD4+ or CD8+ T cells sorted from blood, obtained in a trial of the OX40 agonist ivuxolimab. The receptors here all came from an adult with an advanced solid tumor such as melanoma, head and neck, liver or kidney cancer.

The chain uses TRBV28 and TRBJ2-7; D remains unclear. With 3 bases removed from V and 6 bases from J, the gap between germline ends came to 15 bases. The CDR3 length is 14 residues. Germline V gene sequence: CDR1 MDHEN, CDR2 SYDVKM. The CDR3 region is CASSFFRDSSEQYF. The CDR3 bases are TGTGCCAGCAGTTTTTTCCGAGATAGTAGCGAGCAGTACTTC.

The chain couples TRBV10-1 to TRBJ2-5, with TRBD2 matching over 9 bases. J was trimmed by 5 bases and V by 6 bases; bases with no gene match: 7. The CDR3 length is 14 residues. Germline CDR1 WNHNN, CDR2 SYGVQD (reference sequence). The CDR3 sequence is CASSSGTSPETQYF. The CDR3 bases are TGCGCCAGCAGCTCCGGGACTAGCCCCGAGACCCAGTACTTC.

The CDR3 protein is CSATWDGFYTF. CDR3 bases: TGCAGTGCTACCTGGGACGGATTCTACACCTTC. This chain joins TRBV20-1 and TRBJ1-2; D is perhaps TRBD1 (5 bases). V was cut by 4 bases and J by 10 bases, with 13 bases left in between. This CDR3 comprises 11 residues. Germline V CDR1 and CDR2: DFQATT, SNEGSKA (reference sequence).

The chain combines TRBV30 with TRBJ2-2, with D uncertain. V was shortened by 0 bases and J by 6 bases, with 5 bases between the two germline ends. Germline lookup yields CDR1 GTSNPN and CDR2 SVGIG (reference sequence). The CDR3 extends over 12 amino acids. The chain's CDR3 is CAWSVPPGELFF. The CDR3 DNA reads TGTGCCTGGAGTGTACCCCCCGGGGAGCTGTTTTTT.